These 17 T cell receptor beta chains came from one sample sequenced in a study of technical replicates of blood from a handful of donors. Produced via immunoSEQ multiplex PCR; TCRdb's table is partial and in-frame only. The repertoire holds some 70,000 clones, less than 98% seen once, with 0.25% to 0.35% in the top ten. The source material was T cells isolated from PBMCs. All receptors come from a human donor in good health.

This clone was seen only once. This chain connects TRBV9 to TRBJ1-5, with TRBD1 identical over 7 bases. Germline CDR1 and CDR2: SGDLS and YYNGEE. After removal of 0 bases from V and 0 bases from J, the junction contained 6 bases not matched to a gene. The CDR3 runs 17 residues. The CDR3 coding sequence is TGTGCCAGCAGCGTAGAGGGACAGTCTTATAGCAATCAGCCCCAGCATTTT. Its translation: CASSVEGQSYSNQPQHF.

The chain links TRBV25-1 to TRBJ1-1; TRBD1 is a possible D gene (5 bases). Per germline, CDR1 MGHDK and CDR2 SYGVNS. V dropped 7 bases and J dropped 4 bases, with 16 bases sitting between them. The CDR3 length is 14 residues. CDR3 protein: CASNSPSGGTEAFF. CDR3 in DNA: TGTGCCAGCAACTCTCCTTCCGGGGGCACTGAAGCTTTCTTT.

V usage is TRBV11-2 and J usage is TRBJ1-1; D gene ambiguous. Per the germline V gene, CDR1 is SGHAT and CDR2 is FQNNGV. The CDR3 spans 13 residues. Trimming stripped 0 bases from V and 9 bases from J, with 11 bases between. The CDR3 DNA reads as TGTGCCAGCAGCTTAGATCACTACGTACAAGCTTTCTTT. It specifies CASSLDHYVQAFF. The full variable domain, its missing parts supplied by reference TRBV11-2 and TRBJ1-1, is EAGVAQSPRYKIIEKRQSVAFWCNPISGHATLYWYQQILGQGPKLLIQFQNNGVVDDSQLPKDRFSAERLKGVDSTLKIQPAKLEDSAVYLCASSLDHYVQAFFGQGTRLTVV.

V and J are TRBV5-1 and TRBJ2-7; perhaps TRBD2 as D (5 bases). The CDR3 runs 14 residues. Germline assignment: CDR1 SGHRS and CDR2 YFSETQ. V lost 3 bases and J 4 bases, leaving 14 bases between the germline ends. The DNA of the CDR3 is TGCGCCAGCAGCTCTACATTAGGACTGTACGAGCAGTACTTC. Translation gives CASSSTLGLYEQYF.

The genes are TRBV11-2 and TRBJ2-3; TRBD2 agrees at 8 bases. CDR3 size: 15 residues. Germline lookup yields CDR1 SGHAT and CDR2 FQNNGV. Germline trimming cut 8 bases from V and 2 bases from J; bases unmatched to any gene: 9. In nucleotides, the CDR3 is TGTGCCAGCGAGGTGTCGGGAGGGTTCACAGATACGCAGTATTTT. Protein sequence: CASEVSGGFTDTQYF.

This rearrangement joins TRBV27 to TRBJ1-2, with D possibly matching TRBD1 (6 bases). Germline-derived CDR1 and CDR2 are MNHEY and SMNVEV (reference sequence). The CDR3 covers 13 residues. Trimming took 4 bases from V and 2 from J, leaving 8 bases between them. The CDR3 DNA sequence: TGTGCCAGCAGTTACGACAGGAACTATGGCTACACCTTC. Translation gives CASSYDRNYGYTF.

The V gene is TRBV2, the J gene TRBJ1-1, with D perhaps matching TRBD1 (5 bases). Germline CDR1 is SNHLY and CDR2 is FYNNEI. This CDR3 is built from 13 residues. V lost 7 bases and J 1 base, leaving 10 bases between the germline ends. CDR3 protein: CASIDQGNTEAFF. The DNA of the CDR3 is TGTGCCAGCATAGACCAGGGGAACACTGAAGCTTTCTTT.

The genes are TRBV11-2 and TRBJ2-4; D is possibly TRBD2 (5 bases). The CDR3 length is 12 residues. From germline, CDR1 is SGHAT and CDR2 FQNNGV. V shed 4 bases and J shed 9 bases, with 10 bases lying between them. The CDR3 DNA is TGTGCCAGCAGCTCTACCCGGGGCATTCAGTACTTC. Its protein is CASSSTRGIQYF.

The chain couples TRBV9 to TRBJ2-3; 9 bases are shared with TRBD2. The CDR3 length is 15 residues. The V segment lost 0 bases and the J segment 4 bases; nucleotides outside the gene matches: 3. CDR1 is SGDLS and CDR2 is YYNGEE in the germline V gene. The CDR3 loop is CASSVVSGSADTQYF. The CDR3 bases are TGTGCCAGCAGCGTAGTTAGCGGGAGTGCAGATACGCAGTATTTT.

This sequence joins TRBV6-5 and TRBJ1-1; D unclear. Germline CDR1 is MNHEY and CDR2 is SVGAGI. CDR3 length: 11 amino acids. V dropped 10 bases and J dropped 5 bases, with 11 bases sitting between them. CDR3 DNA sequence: TGTGCCACCCGGGGAGGGACTGAAGCTTTCTTT. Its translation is CATRGGTEAFF.

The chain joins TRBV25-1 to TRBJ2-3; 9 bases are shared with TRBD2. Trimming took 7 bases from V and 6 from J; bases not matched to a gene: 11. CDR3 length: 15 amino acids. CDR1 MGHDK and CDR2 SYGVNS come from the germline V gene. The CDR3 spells CASIKAGGPPDTQYF. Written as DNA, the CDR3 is TGTGCCAGCATTAAAGCGGGAGGACCCCCCGATACGCAGTATTTT.

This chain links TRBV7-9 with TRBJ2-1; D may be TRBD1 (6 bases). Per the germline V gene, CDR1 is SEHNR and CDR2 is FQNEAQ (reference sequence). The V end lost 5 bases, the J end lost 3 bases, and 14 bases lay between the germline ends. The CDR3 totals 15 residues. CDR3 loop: CASSNQGYDYNEQFF. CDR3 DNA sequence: TGTGCCAGCAGCAATCAGGGGTATGACTACAATGAGCAGTTCTTC.

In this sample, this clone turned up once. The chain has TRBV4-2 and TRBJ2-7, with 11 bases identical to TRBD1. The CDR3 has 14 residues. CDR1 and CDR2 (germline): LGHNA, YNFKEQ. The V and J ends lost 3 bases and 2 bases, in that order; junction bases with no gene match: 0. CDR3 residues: CASSQGQGAYEQYF. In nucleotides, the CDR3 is TGTGCCAGCAGCCAGGGACAGGGGGCCTACGAGCAGTACTTC.

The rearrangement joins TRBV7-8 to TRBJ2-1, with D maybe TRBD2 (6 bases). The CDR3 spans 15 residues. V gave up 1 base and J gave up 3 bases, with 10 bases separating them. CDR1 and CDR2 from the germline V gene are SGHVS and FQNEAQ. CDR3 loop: CASSLVGGNYNEQFF. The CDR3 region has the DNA TGTGCCAGCAGCTTAGTTGGCGGGAACTACAATGAGCAGTTCTTC.

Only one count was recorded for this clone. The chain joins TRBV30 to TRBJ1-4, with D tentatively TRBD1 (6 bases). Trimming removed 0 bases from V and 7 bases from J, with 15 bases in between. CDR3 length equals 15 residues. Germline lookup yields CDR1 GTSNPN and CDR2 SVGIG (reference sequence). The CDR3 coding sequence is TGTGCCTGGAGTGTATTTACAGGGAAAGGTGAAAAACTGTTTTTT. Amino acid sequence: CAWSVFTGKGEKLFF. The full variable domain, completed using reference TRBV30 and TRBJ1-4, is SQTIHQWPATLVQPVGSPLSLECTVEGTSNPNLYWYRQAAGRGLQLLFYSVGIGQISSEVPQNLSASRPQDRQFILSSKKLLLSDSGFYLCAWSVFTGKGEKLFFGSGTQLSVL.

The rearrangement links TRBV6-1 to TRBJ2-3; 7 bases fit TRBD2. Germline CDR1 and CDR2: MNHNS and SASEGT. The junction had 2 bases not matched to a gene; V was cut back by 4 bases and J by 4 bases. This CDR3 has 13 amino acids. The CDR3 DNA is TGTGCCAGCAGTGTGCGGGAGTCAGATACGCAGTATTTT. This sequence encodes CASSVRESDTQYF.

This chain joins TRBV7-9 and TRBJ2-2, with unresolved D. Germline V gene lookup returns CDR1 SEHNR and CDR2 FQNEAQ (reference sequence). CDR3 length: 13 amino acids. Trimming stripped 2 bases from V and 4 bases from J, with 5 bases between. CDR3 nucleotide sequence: TGTGCCAGCAGCTTACCCGGCACCGGGGAGCTGTTTTTT. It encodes CASSLPGTGELFF.